This is a list of T cell receptor beta chains from one sample in a study of T-cell reconstitution after alpha-beta-depleted transplantation in children. Each CDR3 protein is one row after TCRdb ran MiXCR on the PCR reads. Of roughly 500,000 distinct CDR3 sequences listed, roughly a tenth are singletons. This specimen was PBMCs, taken before TCRalphabeta/CD19-depleted stem cell transplant. The receptors derive from a child aged 2 to 10 with inherited bone marrow failure, due to receive a stem cell transplant. The CDR3 runs from the conserved cysteine through the conserved F or W. The order of the fields is J gene, clone size, V gene, D gene, CDR3 length, CDR3 DNA, CDR3 protein. D genes are given only for firm matches. The size of a clone is reported for some rows only, either as once, few or many, or as a class for expanded clones.

TRBJ2-1 | many | TRBV25-1 | NA | 15 | TGTGCCAGCAGTGAACCCTCTTACTACCAGGATGAGCAGTTCTTC | CASSEPSYYQDEQFF
TRBJ2-7 | many | TRBV21-1 | NA | 19 | TGTGCCAGCAGCGTAAGGGCTAGCGGGAGAGGGCCACCCTCCTACGAGCAGTACTTC | CASSVRASGRGPPSYEQYF
TRBJ1-2 | many | TRBV5-1 | NA | 15 | TGCGCCAGCAGCCCGGACACAGGGTTGGACTATGGCTACACCTTC | CASSPDTGLDYGYTF
TRBJ2-3 | few | TRBV7-6 | TRBD2 | 20 | TGTGCCAGCAGCCGACTACTAGCGACGGAGACGATGGGGAGCACAGATACGCAGTATTTT | CASSRLLATETMGSTDTQYF
TRBJ1-2 | NA | TRBV20-1 | NA | 13 | TGCAGTGCTAGAGATGCGGGGTCCGATGGCTACACCTTC | CSARDAGSDGYTF
TRBJ2-7 | many | TRBV5-1 | NA | 14 | TGCGCCAGCAGCCGCGGGACAAGCTCCTACGAGCAGTACTTC | CASSRGTSSYEQYF
TRBJ2-1 | many | TRBV20-1 | NA | 15 | TGCAGTGCTAAATCCCCTAGACTACCGTTTGGTGAGCAGTTCTTC | CSAKSPRLPFGEQFF
TRBJ2-1 | NA | TRBV19 | TRBD2 | 15 | TGTGCCAGTAGTATGGGAGCGGGAGCCTACAATGAGCAGTTCTTC | CASSMGAGAYNEQFF
TRBJ2-3 | many | TRBV5-6 | TRBD2 | 15 | TGTGCCAGCATTTTAGCGGGGGCGGTCACAGATACGCAGTATTTT | CASILAGAVTDTQYF
TRBJ2-7 | many | TRBV21-1 | NA | 17 | TGTGCCAGCAGCCAAAAAACGCGGCTAGCGGGAGTTAACGAGCAGTACTTC | CASSQKTRLAGVNEQYF
TRBJ2-3 | many | TRBV7-2 | TRBD1 | 13 | TGTGCCAGCAGCTTGTCAGGGGGAGATACGCAGTATTTT | CASSLSGGDTQYF
TRBJ1-6 | NA | TRBV20-1 | TRBD1 | 15 | TGCAGTGCTAGAGCCCCGACAGGGGGCAATTCACCCCTCCACTTT | CSARAPTGGNSPLHF
TRBJ2-1 | many | TRBV4-3 | NA | 17 | TGCGCCAGCAGCCAAGGGGTCGAAGCGGTTTGGTACAATGAGCAGTTCTTC | CASSQGVEAVWYNEQFF
TRBJ2-6 | NA | TRBV20-1 | NA | 17 | TGCAGTGCTAGAGGACCGGGAGTCCGTCCTGGGGCCAACGTCCTGACTTTC | CSARGPGVRPGANVLTF
TRBJ2-3 | many | TRBV5-1 | NA | 15 | TGCGCCAGCAGCTTGGGACAGATAAGCACAGATACGCAGTATTTT | CASSLGQISTDTQYF
TRBJ2-3 | NA | TRBV12-3/TRBV12-4 | TRBD2 | 19 | TGTGCCAGCAGTTCTAGCGGGAGAAAGCTTGGGGGGGCCGCAGATACGCAGTATTTT | CASSSSGRKLGGAADTQYF
TRBJ2-7 | many | TRBV5-5 | NA | 14 | TGTGCCAGCAGCCTGGGCCCCCATAGGGGCGAGCAGTACTTC | CASSLGPHRGEQYF
TRBJ2-5 | few | TRBV20-1 | TRBD1 | 15 | TGCAGTGCTAGAGGGGACAGGGGACACCAAGAGACCCAGTACTTC | CSARGDRGHQETQYF
TRBJ2-5 | NA | TRBV19 | NA | 12 | TGTGCCAGTATCGGAGGAGGGGAGACCCAGTACTTC | CASIGGGETQYF
TRBJ2-2 | many | TRBV10-3 | TRBD2 | 14 | TGTGCCATTGGACTAGCGGATGACAGCGGGGAGCTGTTTTTT | CAIGLADDSGELFF
TRBJ2-2 | many | TRBV12-3/TRBV12-4 | TRBD1 | 14 | TGTGCCAGCAGTATAACGACAGGGACCGGGGAGCTGTTTTTT | CASSITTGTGELFF
TRBJ2-2 | many | TRBV12-3/TRBV12-4 | NA | 16 | TGTGCCAGCAGTCTCCCGGGACTCCCAAGCACCGGGGAGCTGTTTTTT | CASSLPGLPSTGELFF
TRBJ2-7 | many | TRBV5-5 | NA | 13 | TGTGCCAGCAGCTGGGGACTGGGCTACGAGCAGTACTTC | CASSWGLGYEQYF
TRBJ2-7 | NA | TRBV7-9 | TRBD1 | 14 | TGTGCCAGCAGCGACCGGGACAGGGCGATCGAGCAGTACTTC | CASSDRDRAIEQYF
TRBJ2-7 | NA | TRBV11-1 | TRBD2 | 16 | TGTGCCAGCAGCGCCTCCGGGGGGGGCCCCCCCTGGGAGCAGTACTTC | CASSASGGGPPWEQYF
TRBJ2-7 | many | TRBV4-1 | NA | 16 | TGCGCCAGCAGCCAAGATACAAGACAGGAACTCTACGAGCAGTACTTC | CASSQDTRQELYEQYF
TRBJ2-7 | many | TRBV7-2 | TRBD2 | 12 | TGTGCCAGCAGCTTAGTGGGGGGGGTGCAGTACTTC | CASSLVGGVQYF
TRBJ2-2 | many | TRBV7-2 | NA | 16 | TGTGCCAGCAGCTACTTGGGACTTAAGAACACCGGGGAGCTGTTTTTT | CASSYLGLKNTGELFF
TRBJ2-1 | few | TRBV5-1 | TRBD2 | 19 | TGCGCCAGCAGCTTGGGGGGGACTAGCGGGAGACTGGGGTACAATGAGCAGTTCTTC | CASSLGGTSGRLGYNEQFF
TRBJ2-7 | NA | TRBV28 | NA | 14 | TGTGCCAGCAGCTTCAGGGGAGCCTCCTACGAGCAGTACTTC | CASSFRGASYEQYF
TRBJ2-7 | many | TRBV5-1 | NA | 13 | TGCGCCAGCAGCTTGCACGGAAACTACGAGCAGTACTTC | CASSLHGNYEQYF
TRBJ2-7 | few | TRBV12-3/TRBV12-4 | TRBD2 | 15 | TGTGCCAGCAGTTTAGACGGACTAGAGAAGGACGAGCAGTACTTC | CASSLDGLEKDEQYF
TRBJ1-1 | few | TRBV7-6 | TRBD1 | 15 | TGTGCCAGCAGCTTAGGACAGGGGGCTGTTACTGAAGCTTTCTTT | CASSLGQGAVTEAFF
TRBJ2-7 | few | TRBV3-1 | NA | 14 | TGTGCCAGCAGCCACAATGAGGCGACATACGAGCAGTACTTC | CASSHNEATYEQYF
TRBJ2-3 | NA | TRBV19 | NA | 15 | TGTGCCAGTAGTATGGGGGACACCCGCACAGATACGCAGTATTTT | CASSMGDTRTDTQYF
TRBJ1-3 | many | TRBV14 | NA | 13 | TGTGCCAGCAGCCAAGAGACCGGAAACACCATATATTTT | CASSQETGNTIYF
TRBJ2-1 | many | TRBV4-1 | NA | 17 | TGCGCCAGCAGCCAGGACGGAACCGGGAGCGGGTACAATGAGCAGTTCTTC | CASSQDGTGSGYNEQFF
TRBJ1-2 | many | TRBV12-3/TRBV12-4 | NA | 12 | TGTGCCAGCAGTTTAGAGGCCTATGGCTACACCTTC | CASSLEAYGYTF
TRBJ1-5 | many | TRBV19 | TRBD1 | 15 | TGTGCCAGTAACCAAGGACAGGGGGTTGGCCAGCCCCAGCATTTT | CASNQGQGVGQPQHF
TRBJ1-5 | many | TRBV20-1 | NA | 15 | TGCAGTGCTGGAAGGGGCGGAATGGGCAATCAGCCCCAGCATTTT | CSAGRGGMGNQPQHF
TRBJ1-2 | many | TRBV12-3/TRBV12-4 | TRBD1 | 14 | TGTGCCAGCAGTTACAGGGGGCGCCGGTATGGCTACACCTTC | CASSYRGRRYGYTF
TRBJ2-2 | many | TRBV29-1 | NA | 15 | TGCAGCGTTGAAGAACCCAGGGAGAACACCGGGGAGCTGTTTTTT | CSVEEPRENTGELFF
TRBJ1-2 | many | TRBV29-1 | TRBD1 | 14 | TGCAGCGTTGACCCAGGGGGGGAGGACTATGGCTACACCTTC | CSVDPGGEDYGYTF
TRBJ2-7 | few | TRBV7-2 | NA | 15 | TGTGCCAGCAGCTTAGGACAGAGTCTCCCCTACGAGCAGTACTTC | CASSLGQSLPYEQYF